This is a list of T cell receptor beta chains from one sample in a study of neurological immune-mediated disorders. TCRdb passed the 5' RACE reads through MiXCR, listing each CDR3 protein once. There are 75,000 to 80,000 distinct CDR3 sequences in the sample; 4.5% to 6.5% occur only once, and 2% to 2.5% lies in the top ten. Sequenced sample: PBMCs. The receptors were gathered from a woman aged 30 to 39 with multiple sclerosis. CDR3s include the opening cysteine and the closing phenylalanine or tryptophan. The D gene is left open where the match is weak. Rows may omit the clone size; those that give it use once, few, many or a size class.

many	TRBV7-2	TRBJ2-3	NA	CASSPQTRAYF	TGTGCCAGCAGCCCACAGACTAGGGCGTACTTT
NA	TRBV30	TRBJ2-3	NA	CAWSVRVTDTQYF	TGTGCCTGGAGTGTAAGGGTCACAGATACGCAGTATTTT
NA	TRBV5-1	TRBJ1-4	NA	CASSLGQTTGKLFF	TGCGCCAGCAGCTTGGGGCAGACTACTGGAAAACTGTTTTTT
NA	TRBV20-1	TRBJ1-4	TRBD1	CSAGDRTEKLFF	TGCAGTGCCGGGGACAGGACCGAAAAACTGTTTTTT
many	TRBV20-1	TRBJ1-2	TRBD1	CSARPGGQAEGGYTF	TGCAGTGCTAGACCCGGCGGACAGGCCGAGGGGGGCTACACCTTC
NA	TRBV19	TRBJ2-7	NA	CASSMRGFNYEQYF	TGTGCCAGTAGTATGCGGGGTTTCAACTACGAGCAGTACTTC
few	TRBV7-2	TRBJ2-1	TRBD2	CAAGGPSPYNEQFF	TGTGCGGCGGGGGGCCCATCCCCCTACAATGAGCAGTTCTTC
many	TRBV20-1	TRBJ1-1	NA	CSARDLPDTLGTEAFF	TGCAGTGCTAGAGATCTTCCCGACACCTTGGGCACTGAAGCTTTCTTT
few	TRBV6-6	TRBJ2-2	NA	CASSYSAVAGDTGELFF	TGTGCCAGCAGTTACTCGGCGGTCGCAGGGGACACCGGGGAGCTGTTTTTT
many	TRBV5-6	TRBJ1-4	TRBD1	CASSSTSGTGGEKLFF	TGTGCCAGCAGCTCAACCTCCGGGACAGGGGGTGAAAAACTGTTTTTT
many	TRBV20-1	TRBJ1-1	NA	CSALRGTLAHTEAFF	TGCAGTGCTTTGCGGGGGACACTAGCGCACACTGAAGCTTTCTTT
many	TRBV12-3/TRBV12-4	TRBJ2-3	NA	CASSSRQGDTQYF	TGTGCCAGCAGTTCCCGCCAAGGAGATACGCAGTATTTT
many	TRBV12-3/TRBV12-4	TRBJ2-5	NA	CASRVGADETQYF	TGTGCCAGCAGGGTAGGTGCGGATGAGACCCAGTACTTC
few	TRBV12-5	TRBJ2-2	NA	CASGGQGTGELFF	TGTGCTAGTGGTGGGCAGGGCACCGGGGAGCTGTTTTTT
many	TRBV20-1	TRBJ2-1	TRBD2	CSARSSGLYNEQFF	TGCAGTGCTAGATCTAGCGGATTATACAATGAGCAGTTCTTC
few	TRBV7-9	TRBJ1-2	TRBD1	CAIPGGYGYTF	TGTGCCATCCCAGGGGGCTATGGCTACACCTTC
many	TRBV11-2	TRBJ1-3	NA	CASSFGGRNTIYF	TGTGCCAGCAGCTTTGGAGGACGAAACACCATATATTTT
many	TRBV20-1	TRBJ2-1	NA	CSARVSAGTQFF	TGCAGTGCTAGAGTCTCGGCCGGGACTCAGTTCTTC
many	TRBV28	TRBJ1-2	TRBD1	CASSGPGTGIINYGYTF	TGTGCCAGCAGTGGCCCGGGGACAGGGATCATTAACTATGGCTACACCTTC
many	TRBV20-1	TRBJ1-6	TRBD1	CSARDRTGGNSPLHF	TGCAGTGCTAGAGATCGGACAGGGGGAAATTCACCCCTCCACTTT
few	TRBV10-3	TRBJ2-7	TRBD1	CATGTGPYEQYF	TGTGCCACCGGGACAGGGCCCTACGAGCAGTACTTC
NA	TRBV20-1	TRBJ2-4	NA	CSATDPLKNIQYF	TGCAGTGCCACGGATCCGCTCAAAAACATTCAGTACTTC
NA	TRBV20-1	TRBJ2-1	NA	CSASLMGLYNEQFF	TGCAGTGCTAGCCTAATGGGACTCTACAATGAGCAGTTCTTC
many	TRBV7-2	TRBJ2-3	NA	CASSPHGVGNTDTQYF	TGTGCCAGCAGCCCCCACGGAGTAGGAAACACAGATACGCAGTATTTT
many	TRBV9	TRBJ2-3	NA	CASSSGQLSVADTQYF	TGTGCCAGCAGTTCAGGACAGCTTAGTGTGGCAGATACGCAGTATTTT
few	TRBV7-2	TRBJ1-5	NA	CASSLNRETPQHF	TGTGCCAGCAGTCTCAACAGGGAAACGCCCCAGCATTTT
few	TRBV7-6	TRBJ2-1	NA	CASSLNRVVNNEQFF	TGTGCCAGCAGCTTAAACAGGGTGGTGAACAATGAGCAGTTCTTC
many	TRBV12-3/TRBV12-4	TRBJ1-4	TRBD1	CASSPGQGGNEKLFF	TGTGCCAGCAGTCCGGGACAGGGGGGAAATGAAAAACTGTTTTTT
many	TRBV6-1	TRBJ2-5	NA	CASSEGTDQETQYF	TGTGCCAGCAGTGAAGGGACAGACCAAGAGACCCAGTACTTC
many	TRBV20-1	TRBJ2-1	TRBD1	CSARGTGTYNEQFF	TGCAGTGCTAGAGGGACAGGGACCTACAATGAGCAGTTCTTC
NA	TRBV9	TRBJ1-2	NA	CASSVSGAYGYTF	TGTGCCAGCAGCGTATCGGGAGCTTATGGCTACACCTTC
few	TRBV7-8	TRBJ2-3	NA	CASSLQRTLWSTDTQYF	TGTGCCAGCAGCTTACAGCGAACCCTATGGAGCACAGATACGCAGTATTTT
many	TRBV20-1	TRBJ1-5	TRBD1	CSAAPPGGFNQPQHF	TGCAGTGCCGCCCCCCCAGGGGGGTTCAATCAGCCCCAGCATTTT
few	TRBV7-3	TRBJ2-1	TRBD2	CASSLSGVPYNEQFF	TGTGCCAGCAGCCTTAGCGGGGTCCCTTACAATGAGCAGTTCTTC
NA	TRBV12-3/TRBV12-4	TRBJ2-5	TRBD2	CASSSALAGRETQYF	TGTGCCAGCAGCTCCGCTCTAGCGGGGCGAGAGACCCAGTACTTC
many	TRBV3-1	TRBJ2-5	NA	CASSLFQETQYF	TGTGCCAGCAGCCTCTTCCAAGAGACCCAGTACTTC
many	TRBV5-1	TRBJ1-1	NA	CASSLRTEHEAFF	TGCGCCAGCAGCTTGAGGACAGAGCATGAAGCTTTCTTT
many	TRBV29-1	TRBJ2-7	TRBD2	CSAMGLAGEQYF	TGCAGCGCGATGGGACTAGCGGGCGAGCAGTACTTC
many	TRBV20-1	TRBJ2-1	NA	CSAREVARDSYNEQFF	TGCAGTGCTAGAGAGGTGGCGCGGGACTCCTACAATGAGCAGTTCTTC
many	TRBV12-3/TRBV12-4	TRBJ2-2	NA	CASSQGFTGELFF	TGTGCCAGCAGTCAGGGATTTACCGGGGAGCTGTTTTTT
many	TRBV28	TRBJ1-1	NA	CASSPLGPAEAFF	TGTGCCAGCAGTCCTCTCGGTCCCGCTGAAGCTTTCTTT
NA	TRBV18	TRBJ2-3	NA	CASSPSVVGSTDTQYF	TGTGCCAGCTCACCGTCAGTCGTGGGGAGCACAGATACGCAGTATTTT
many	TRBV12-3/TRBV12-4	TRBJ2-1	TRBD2	CASSLTSGSSIQFF	TGTGCCAGCAGTTTGACTAGCGGCTCTAGCATTCAGTTCTTC
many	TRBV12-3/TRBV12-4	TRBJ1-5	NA	CASSNREGQPQHF	TGTGCCAGCAGCAACAGGGAGGGCCAGCCCCAGCATTTT
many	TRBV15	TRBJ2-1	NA	CATSRDRHNEQFF	TGTGCCACCAGCAGAGATCGTCACAATGAGCAGTTCTTC
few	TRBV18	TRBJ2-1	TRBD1	CASSPRTGTYNEQFF	TGTGCCAGCTCACCACGGACAGGGACCTACAATGAGCAGTTCTTC
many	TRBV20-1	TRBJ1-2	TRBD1	CSARGWDRAAYGYTF	TGCAGTGCTAGAGGCTGGGACAGGGCGGCCTATGGCTACACCTTC
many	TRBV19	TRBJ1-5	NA	CASRRVNSNQPQHF	TGTGCCAGTAGGCGCGTCAATAGCAATCAGCCCCAGCATTTT
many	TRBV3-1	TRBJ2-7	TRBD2	CASSHGTSGRERNEQYF	TGTGCCAGCAGCCACGGGACTAGCGGGAGGGAGAGGAACGAGCAGTACTTC
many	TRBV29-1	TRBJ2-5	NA	CSVVGGSETQYF	TGCAGCGTTGTGGGGGGTTCGGAGACCCAGTACTTC
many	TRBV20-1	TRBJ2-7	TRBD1	CSAPRTGSSYEQYF	TGCAGTGCTCCGCGGACAGGGAGCTCCTACGAGCAGTACTTC
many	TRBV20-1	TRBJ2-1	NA	CSAGSGATGYNEQFF	TGCAGTGCTGGATCCGGGGCGACGGGCTACAATGAGCAGTTCTTC
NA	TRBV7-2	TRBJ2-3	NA	CASSYEGTGTYTQYF	TGTGCCAGCAGCTACGAAGGGACTGGGACATATACGCAGTATTTT
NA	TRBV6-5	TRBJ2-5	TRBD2	CASRTTSGSLETQYF	TGTGCCAGCAGGACGACTAGCGGGAGTTTGGAGACCCAGTACTTC
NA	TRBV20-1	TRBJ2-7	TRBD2	CSARVSFGAGGIYEQYF	TGCAGTGCTAGAGTCTCTTTTGGAGCGGGAGGGATTTACGAGCAGTACTTC
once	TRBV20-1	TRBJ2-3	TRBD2	CSALTSGRADTQYF	TGCAGTGCTTTGACTAGCGGGAGGGCAGATACGCAGTATTTT
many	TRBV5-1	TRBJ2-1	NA	CASNYGGIPLYNEQFF	TGCGCCAGCAATTACGGCGGGATCCCCCTGTACAATGAGCAGTTCTTC
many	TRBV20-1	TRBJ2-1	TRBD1	CSANRQGPYNEQFF	TGCAGTGCTAATCGACAGGGCCCCTACAATGAGCAGTTCTTC
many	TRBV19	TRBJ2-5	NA	CASSTNQETQYF	TGTGCCAGTAGTACCAACCAAGAGACCCAGTACTTC